These 8 T cell receptor beta chains originate from one sample sequenced in a study of cytomegalovirus exposure and HLA in healthy donors. PCR employed 60 Vbeta and 13 Jbeta primers. Sequencing used immunoSEQ multiplex PCR; TCRdb keeps in-frame clones, though not all of them. Listed are about 120,000 clones; approximately 3.9% falls within the top ten. The sample was PBMCs. The receptors originated from a man aged 18 to 29 in good health and CMV-seronegative.

With respect to this clone: The sample carries other DNA sequences with the same CDR3. The rearrangement joins TRBV9 to TRBJ2-5; 8 bases are shared with TRBD2. Germline V gene sequence: CDR1 SGDLS, CDR2 YYNGEE. The CDR3 is 14 residues long. Trimming took 2 bases from V and 5 from J; bases not matched to a gene: 5. The CDR3 reads CASSVSGGRETQYF. The CDR3 DNA is TGTGCCAGCAGCGTCTCGGGGGGGAGGGAGACCCAGTACTTC.

This chain uses TRBV5-1 with TRBJ2-5; 14 nucleotides align to TRBD2. The CDR3 spans 15 residues. J gave up 2 bases and V 6 bases, and 3 bases lay outside the gene matches. In germline, CDR1 is SGHRS, CDR2 YFSETQ. The CDR3 protein is CASTGLAGGQETQYF. The CDR3 DNA follows: TGCGCCAGCACTGGACTAGCGGGAGGACAAGAGACCCAGTACTTC.

CDR3: CASSRNRVRNTEAFF. The DNA of the CDR3 is TGTGCCAGCAGCCGGAACAGGGTCAGGAACACTGAAGCTTTCTTT. V usage is TRBV14 and J usage is TRBJ1-1; D is perhaps TRBD1 (6 bases). There are 15 residues in the CDR3. V dropped 4 bases and J dropped 1 base, with 13 bases sitting between them. The germline V gene encodes CDR1 SGHDN and CDR2 FVKESK.

This sequence joins TRBV9 and TRBJ1-3; 12 bases align to TRBD1. Trimming took 0 bases from V and 0 from J; bases not matched to a gene: 13. This CDR3 is 21 amino acids long. Germline-derived CDR1 and CDR2 are SGDLS and YYNGEE. CDR3 protein: CASSVALGQGASGLSGNTIYF. The CDR3 region has the DNA TGTGCCAGCAGCGTAGCTCTGGGACAGGGGGCAAGTGGTCTCTCTGGAAACACCATATATTTT.

The chain combines TRBV18 with TRBJ1-3; maybe TRBD1 (6 bases). The CDR3 extends over 16 amino acids. Germline assignment: CDR1 KGHSH and CDR2 LQKENI. V lost 3 bases, J lost 2 bases, and 14 bases lay in between. CDR3 amino acids: CASSPWQGLAGNTIYF. CDR3 in DNA: TGTGCCAGCTCACCTTGGCAGGGGCTAGCTGGAAACACCATATATTTT. The full variable domain, its missing parts supplied by reference TRBV18 and TRBJ1-3, is NAGVMQNPRHLVRRRGQEARLRCSPMKGHSHVYWYRQLPEEGLKFMVYLQKENIIDESGMPKERFSAEFPKEGPSILRIQQVVRGDSAAYFCASSPWQGLAGNTIYFGEGSWLTVV.

The chain joins TRBV2 to TRBJ2-7; D possibly corresponds to TRBD2 (6 bases). Germline lookup yields CDR1 SNHLY and CDR2 FYNNEI. V was clipped by 6 bases and J by 8 bases, with 17 bases between them. CDR3 length: 13 amino acids. DNA for the CDR3: TGTGCCAGCAGGGGGGGACTGGGATTGAAGCAGTACTTC. It translates to CASRGGLGLKQYF.

The V call is TRBV2, the J call TRBJ2-3; TRBD2 agrees at 11 bases. Trimming removed 9 bases from V and 2 bases from J; junction bases left unmatched: 7. The CDR3 loop spans 15 amino acids. Germline CDR1 SNHLY, CDR2 FYNNEI. The DNA for the CDR3 is TGTGCCAGGGGAAGGACTAGCGGGTACACAGATACGCAGTATTTT. It translates to CARGRTSGYTDTQYF.

The J gene is TRBJ2-3, the V gene TRBV18; TRBD1 matches at 12 bases. This CDR3 is built from 14 residues. Losses at the gene ends were 8 bases for V and 5 bases for J; bases not matched to a gene: 5. Germline loops: CDR1 KGHSH, CDR2 LQKENI. In DNA form, the CDR3 reads TGTGCCAGCCGAGGGACAGGGGGCAAAGATACGCAGTATTTT. Translating gives CASRGTGGKDTQYF.